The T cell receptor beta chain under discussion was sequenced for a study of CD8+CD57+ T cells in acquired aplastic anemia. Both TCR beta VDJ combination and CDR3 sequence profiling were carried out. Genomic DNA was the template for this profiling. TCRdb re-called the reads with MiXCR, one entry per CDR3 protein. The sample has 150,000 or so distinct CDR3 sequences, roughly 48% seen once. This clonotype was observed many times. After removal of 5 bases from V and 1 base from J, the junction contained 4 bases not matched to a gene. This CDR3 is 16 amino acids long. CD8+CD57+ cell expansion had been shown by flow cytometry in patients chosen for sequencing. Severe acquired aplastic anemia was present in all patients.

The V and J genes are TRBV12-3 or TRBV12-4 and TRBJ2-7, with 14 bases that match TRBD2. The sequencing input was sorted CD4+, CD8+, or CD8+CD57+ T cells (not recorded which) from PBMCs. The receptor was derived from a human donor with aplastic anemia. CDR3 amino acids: CASSLGLAGASYEQYF. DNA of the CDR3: TGTGCCAGCAGTCTGGGACTAGCGGGAGCGTCCTACGAGCAGTACTTC.